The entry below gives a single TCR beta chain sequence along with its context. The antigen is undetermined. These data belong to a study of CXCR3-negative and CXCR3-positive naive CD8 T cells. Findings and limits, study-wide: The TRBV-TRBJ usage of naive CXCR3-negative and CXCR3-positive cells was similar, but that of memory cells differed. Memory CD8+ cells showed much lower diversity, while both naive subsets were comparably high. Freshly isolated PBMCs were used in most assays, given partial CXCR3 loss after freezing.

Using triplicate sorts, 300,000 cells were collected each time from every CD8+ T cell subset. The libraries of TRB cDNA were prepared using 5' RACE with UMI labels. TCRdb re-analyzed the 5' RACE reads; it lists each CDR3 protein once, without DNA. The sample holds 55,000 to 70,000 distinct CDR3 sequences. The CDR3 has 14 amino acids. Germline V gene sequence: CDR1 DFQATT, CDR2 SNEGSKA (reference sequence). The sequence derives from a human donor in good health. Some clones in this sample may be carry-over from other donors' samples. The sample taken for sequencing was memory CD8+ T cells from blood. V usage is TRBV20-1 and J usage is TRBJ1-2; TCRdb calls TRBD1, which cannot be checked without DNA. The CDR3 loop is CSARDQGQVYGYTF.